This T cell receptor beta chain was identified in a study of Graves' ophthalmopathy and Graves' hyperthyroidism. With regard to this clonotype: The antigen remains undetermined.

Germline V gene lookup returns CDR1 MNHNS and CDR2 SASEGT. The CDR3 totals 15 residues. After removal of 7 bases from V and 5 bases from J, the junction contained 11 bases not matched to a gene. RNA transcripts yielded amplified TCR beta CDR3 regions. First-round RT-PCR employed HTBI primers, with a second-round multiplex PCR after it. TCRdb recomputed calls from the multiplex PCR reads with MiXCR, one row per CDR3 protein. The sample shows roughly 50,000 distinct CDR3 sequences, 45% to 55% of them seen only once. Study conclusions and caveats: The model's ophthalmopathy progression predictions had more than 55% sensitivity and just under 75% specificity. Blood was where most expanded thyroid clonotypes above 0.001 frequency also turned up.

This clonotype originated in an adult woman with Graves' ophthalmopathy. Sequenced input: peripheral blood. The chain employs TRBV6-1 and TRBJ2-7; TRBD2 matches at 10 bases. The CDR3 sequence: CASTGEAGGFHEQYF. CDR3 in DNA: TGTGCCAGCACCGGTGAAGCGGGAGGGTTCCACGAGCAGTACTTC.